This T cell receptor (beta chain) was retrieved from a study of blood T cell repertoires in COVID-19 (dated by TCRdb to 2018 to 2021). Regarding the study in general: The collaborator samples originated in the United States, Italy and Spain and spanned the acute and convalescent phases of COVID-19. Samples came from the ongoing ImmuneRACE study (first 160 participants) plus 1,254 subjects from 6 global collaborators. The dataset comprised deeply sampled blood TCRbeta repertoires from subjects exposed to, actively infected with, or recovered from COVID-19. A de-identified subject ID, COVID-19 status, age in years and sex were almost always included in the sample metadata. Where available, HLA class I and class II types were obtained from metadata supplied by the sample provider rather than from assay-based typing. The material from the prospective study consisted of cDNA or gDNA derived from T cells, B-cell-depleted T cells, or PBMCs. The repertoires were released in a freely available public database intended as a resource for research on the immune response to SARS-CoV-2.

The study at large found these results: How much clinical and demographic metadata was included differed by source and by participant, and the metadata was provided uncurated.

Enrolling through a virtual design, the prospective study's participants ranged in age from roughly 18 to 100 years and lived across about two dozen United States geographic areas. Cohort assignment in the prospective study relied on participant-reported clinical history from a screening survey and a study questionnaire. For ImmuneRACE Cohort 3, a participant was defined as recovered based on two consecutive negative NP/OP PCR tests, clearance by a healthcare professional, or resolution of symptoms. In the prospective study, whole blood, serum and a nasopharyngeal or oropharyngeal swab were collected from each participant by mobile phlebotomists. Prospective study participants could optionally give additional blood draws and questionnaires over a 2-month period. Blood samples from the prospective study were shipped frozen or at room temperature prior to DNA extraction. The immunoSEQ Assay, a bias-controlled multiplex PCR, was used to amplify TCRbeta CDR3 regions from genomic DNA. The authors' analysis ran thus. Nucleated cell counts per sample were estimated from amplification of reference gene primers within the assay. To quantify the absolute abundance of each unique TCRbeta CDR3 rearrangement, sequence reads were collapsed and filtered. Productive Simpson clonality was computed per sample as the square root of Simpson's diversity index over productive rearrangements. TCRdb obtained this table from immuneACCESS and retained in-frame rearrangements with V and J assigned. These tables miss some clones; where compared with another copy, unresolved V genes account for less than half of the shortfall, and the remainder is unexplained. V and J calls and clone size are as listed in that table; D and trimming were resolved from the DNA. This sample lists under 200,000 clones; roughly 90% were detected once. The ten largest clones add up to about 6.6% of the sample.

From the cysteine through the phenylalanine, the CDR3 covers 13 amino acids. Solely the CDR3 DNA is kept, with 39 bases framed from the first base. Reading the germline V gene gives CDR1 KGHSH and CDR2 LQKENI. The junction shows trimming of 2 bases on V and 8 bases on J, plus 7 bases between the germline ends. With regard to this clone: It lacks a known antigen. No clone much larger than this one lies a single base away; base qualities are absent.

This sequence originates from a woman in her 50s who had recovered from COVID-19. The sample consisted of PBMCs or T cells enriched from blood (not recorded which). This chain is built from TRBV18 and TRBJ1-6; D gene: possibly TRBD1, on 6 matching bases. The sequenced DNA is TGTGCCAGCTCACCAAACAGGGATTCACCCCTCCACTTT. Translated, this is CASSPNRDSPLHF. Outside the CDR3, residues come from the reference TRBV18 and TRBJ1-6 proteins, so the full variable domain is: NAGVMQNPRHLVRRRGQEARLRCSPMKGHSHVYWYRQLPEEGLKFMVYLQKENIIDESGMPKERFSAEFPKEGPSILRIQQVVRGDSAAYFCASSPNRDSPLHFGNGTRLTVT.